The rows below give T cell receptor beta chains drawn from one sample of a study of blood T cell repertoires in COVID-19. The table came from immunoSEQ multiplex PCR; TCRdb's copy has only in-frame clones and leaves some out. Of about 220,000 clones in the sample, approximately 84% were seen once. Sequenced input: peripheral blood. The receptor set was obtained from a man in his forties or fifties who had recovered from COVID-19. Both conserved end residues are part of each CDR3. The D gene is left open where the match is weak. Rows may omit the clone size; those that give it use once, few, many or a size class.

>-|TRBV18|TRBJ2-5|-
TGTGCCAGCTCACCACCTGGCACCCAAGAGACCCAGTACTTC
CASSPPGTQETQYF
>TRBD2|TRBV2|TRBJ2-5|-
TGTGCCAGCAGGGTGGGACTAGCGGATGGGGAGACCCAGTACTTC
CASRVGLADGETQYF
>TRBD2|TRBV28|TRBJ2-5|-
TGTGCCAGCAGGACTTCACTTAGCGGGGTGAGGGAGACCCAGTACTTC
CASRTSLSGVRETQYF
>-|TRBV5-1|TRBJ2-5|-
TGCGCCAGCAGCTTGGGGACAGTACGCATGGGGGAGACCCAGTACTTC
CASSLGTVRMGETQYF
>TRBD1|TRBV5-5|TRBJ2-7|few
TGTGCCAGCAGCGCCTACGGACAGGCCTACGAGCAGTACTTC
CASSAYGQAYEQYF
>-|TRBV5-4|TRBJ2-4|-
TGTGCCAGCAGCCTCCGTGTGGGGGGAAACATTCAGTACTTC
CASSLRVGGNIQYF
>TRBD1|TRBV27|TRBJ2-7|-
TGTGCCAGCAGGGGACAGGGGGAGACCTACGAGCAGTACTTC
CASRGQGETYEQYF
>-|TRBV27|TRBJ2-1|-
TGTGCCAGCAAGCGGCACTCCTACAATGAGCAGTTCTTC
CASKRHSYNEQFF
>-|TRBV7-8|TRBJ1-4|-
TGTGCCAGCAGCTTAGAGCCGGGGGATGGACTGTTTTTT
CASSLEPGDGLFF
>-|TRBV7-8|TRBJ1-3|-
TGTGCCAGCAGCCTGGGAGGATCTGGAAACACCATATATTTT
CASSLGGSGNTIYF
>TRBD1|TRBV11-3|TRBJ1-1|-
TGTGCCAGTGACAGGGTAAGCACTGAAGCTTTCTTT
CASDRVSTEAFF
>-|TRBV27|TRBJ1-2|-
TGTGCCACTCGCAGGGGCCGGGGGGTTACGGGCTACACCTTC
CATRRGRGVTGYTF
>-|TRBV28|TRBJ2-1|-
TGTGCCAGCAGTTTATTGAGGGACAATGAGCAGTTCTTC
CASSLLRDNEQFF
>TRBD1|TRBV3-1/TRBV3-2|TRBJ1-1|-
TGTGCCAGCAGCGCAGGGGGCCTGAACACTGAAGCTTTCTTT
CASSAGGLNTEAFF
>-|TRBV18|TRBJ2-7|-
TGTGCCAGCTCACCGACCTTCCTAGACGTCTACGAGCAGTACTTC
CASSPTFLDVYEQYF
>-|TRBV9|TRBJ1-2|-
TGTGCCAGCAGCGTAGTACCCAGCTATGGCTACACCTTC
CASSVVPSYGYTF
>TRBD2|TRBV5-1|TRBJ2-1|-
TGCGCCAGCAGCAGGTTGGGGGGGAAAGATCGCAATGAGCAGTTCTTC
CASSRLGGKDRNEQFF
>-|TRBV11-2|TRBJ1-3|-
TGTGCCAGCAGCTCCCGGGCCGGGGCGGGGGGCACCATATATTTT
CASSSRAGAGGTIYF
>TRBD2|TRBV3-1/TRBV3-2|TRBJ2-7|-
TGTGCCAGTCGGACTAGCGGGAGAAACGAGCAGTACTTC
CASRTSGRNEQYF
>-|TRBV4-2|TRBJ2-1|-
TGTGCCAGCAGCCAAGTGGACTCCTGGGACAAGAATGAGCAGTTCTTC
CASSQVDSWDKNEQFF
>-|TRBV24-1|TRBJ1-1|-
TGTGCCACCAGTGACAAATCGTTAGTCGAGAGGCCTGAAGCTTTCTTT
CATSDKSLVERPEAFF
>TRBD2|TRBV3-1/TRBV3-2|TRBJ2-7|-
TGTGCCAGCAGCCGGGGACTAGCGGGAGTGGTTGAGCAGTACTTC
CASSRGLAGVVEQYF
>TRBD1|TRBV7-8|TRBJ2-7|-
TGTGCCAGCAGCGCGCAGGGGGCCTCCTACGAGCAGTACTTC
CASSAQGASYEQYF
>-|TRBV21-1|TRBJ1-4|-
TGTGCCAGCAGCAAAGTTCGTCCAGGGGGAAATGAAAAACTGTTTTTT
CASSKVRPGGNEKLFF
>TRBD2|TRBV28|TRBJ2-1|-
TGTGCCAGCACTATGGGGGGGTTGAGGAACAATGAGCAGTTCTTC
CASTMGGLRNNEQFF
>-|TRBV5-1|TRBJ1-1|-
TGCGCCAGCAGCTTGGCGGGAGTTCCTGAAGCTTTCTTT
CASSLAGVPEAFF
>TRBD2|TRBV28|TRBJ2-3|-
TGTGCCAGCAGTTCGTTTCCGGGAGGCTTTGGCGGCACAGATACGCAGTATTTT
CASSSFPGGFGGTDTQYF
>-|TRBV5-1|TRBJ1-5|-
TGCGCCAGCAGCCTCAATGCGGGGAAGGATCAGCCCCAGCATTTT
CASSLNAGKDQPQHF
>-|TRBV27|TRBJ1-1|-
TGTGCCAGCAGTTTAGGAGGGTTGGGGAGCGAAGCTTTCTTT
CASSLGGLGSEAFF
>-|TRBV28|TRBJ2-7|-
TGTGCCAGCAGTCCCCACCTGATCACAAACGAGCAGTACTTC
CASSPHLITNEQYF